This TCR beta chain was identified in a study of regulatory T cells in long-lasting Graves disease. Whole-study findings and limits: The study examined only peripheral blood, not thyroid tissue.

This clonotype was detected many times. Its antigen is currently unknown. CDR3-region Arm-PCR and iRepertoire HTBI primers produced the TCR beta libraries. MiXCR, applied by TCRdb to the multiplex PCR reads, yields one record per CDR3 protein. The sample includes around 320,000 distinct CDR3 sequences, 16% of them seen just once. Germline trimming cut 0 bases from V and 8 bases from J; bases unmatched to any gene: 6. Looked up from germline, CDR1 is SGHRS and CDR2 is YFSETQ. This CDR3 is 16 amino acids long. Time point specified: newly diagnosed GD, antithyroid drugs for less than 3 months. RNA extracted from PBMCs served as the sequencing template. These records were also assigned to another study, of T cells in Graves' hyperthyroidism and ophthalmopathy. That publication notes: Calling Graves' hyperthyroidism stable meant ophthalmopathy did not progress within 18 months. Patients aged 18 to 65 had newly diagnosed hyperthyroidism lasting under 2 months.

This chain links TRBV5-1 with TRBJ2-1; 12 bases agree with TRBD2. The sequencing used peripheral blood mononuclear cells (PBMCs), collected at new diagnosis, from a patient treated with antithyroid drugs. This receptor was identified in a middle-aged man with Graves disease. The CDR3 nucleotides read TGCGCCAGCAGCTTGGACCTAGCGGGGGGGGGCTATGAGCAGTTCTTC. Amino acids: CASSLDLAGGGYEQFF.